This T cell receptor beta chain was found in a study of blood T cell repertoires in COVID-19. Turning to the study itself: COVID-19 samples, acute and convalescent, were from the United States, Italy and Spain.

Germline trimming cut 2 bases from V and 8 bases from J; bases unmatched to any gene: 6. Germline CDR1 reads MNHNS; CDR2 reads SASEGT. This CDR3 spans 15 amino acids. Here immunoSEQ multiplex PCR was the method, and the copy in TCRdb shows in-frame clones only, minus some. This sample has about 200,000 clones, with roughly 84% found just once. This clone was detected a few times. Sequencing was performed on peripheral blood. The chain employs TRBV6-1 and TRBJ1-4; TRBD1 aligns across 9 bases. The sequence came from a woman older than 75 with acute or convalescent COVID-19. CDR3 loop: CASSETGTGREKLFF. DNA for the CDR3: TGTGCCAGCAGTGAAACTGGGACAGGGAGAGAAAAACTGTTTTTT.